A single sample is the source of the 5 T cell receptor beta chains below, sequenced in a study of vaccination and CD4 T cells after COVID-19. This sample's treatment: approximately nine-day PBMC culture with coronavirus spike peptide pools or control peptides (ViraFEST assay). For these TCRs, the target antigens are not known. With the Oncomine TCR Beta short-read assay, DNA from cultured CD4+ T cells was sequenced. TCRdb ran MiXCR on the PCR reads and lists one entry per CDR3 protein. This sample has some 15,000 distinct CDR3 sequences, with about 30% found just once. Input material: cultured CD4+ T cells from blood. These receptors came from a human donor with COVID-19.

The chain employs TRBV20-1 and TRBJ2-3; TRBD1 or TRBD2 may be the D gene (7 bases each). CDR3 length: 15 amino acids. The V and J ends lost 1 base and 5 bases respectively, with 16 bases between them. Germline CDR1 and CDR2: DFQATT and SNEGSKA (reference sequence). The CDR3 DNA follows: TGCAGTGCTAGAGTGGGGCAGGGGGAGGGAGATACGCAGTATTTT. This translates into CSARVGQGEGDTQYF.

In its sample, this clonotype was seen a few times. The rearrangement joins TRBV7-2 to TRBJ1-6; D is unresolved. With 6 bases removed from V and 8 bases from J, the gap between germline ends came to 14 bases. Germline assignment: CDR1 SGHTA and CDR2 FQGNSA. The CDR3 contains 14 residues. The CDR3 is CASSQPAEYSPLHF. In DNA form, the CDR3 reads TGTGCCAGCAGTCAACCGGCGGAATATTCACCCCTCCACTTT.

J is TRBJ1-1 and V is TRBV19; the D is unclear. This CDR3 has 18 residues. Per germline, CDR1 LNHDA and CDR2 SQIVND (reference sequence). The V end was cut by 1 base, the J end by 4 bases, with 22 bases between. For the CDR3, the DNA is TGTGCCAGTAGTATAGGGGTGGGGAAAGGGCGAGGTGCCACTGAAGCTTTCTTT. Its translation: CASSIGVGKGRGATEAFF.

Only a few counts were recorded for this clonotype. This chain uses TRBV20-1 with TRBJ2-2; D might be TRBD2 (6 bases). Trimming shortened V by 0 bases and J by 1 base, and 9 bases separated the two germline ends. This CDR3 contains 15 residues. Germline V lookup: CDR1 DFQATT, CDR2 SNEGSKA (reference sequence). The CDR3 protein is CSARDPRENTGELFF. The CDR3 region has the DNA TGCAGTGCTAGAGACCCGCGGGAGAACACCGGGGAGCTGTTTTTT.

The chain's CDR3 is CASSLARDNYEQYF. For the CDR3, the DNA is TGTGCCAGTAGCCTCGCCCGGGACAATTACGAGCAGTACTTC. This chain joins TRBV2 and TRBJ2-7; the D gene is possibly TRBD1 (6 bases). Trimming removed 9 bases at V and 4 bases at J, with 19 bases between. This CDR3 contains 14 residues. Germline CDR1 SNHLY, CDR2 FYNNEI.